The 5 T cell receptor beta chains presented below share a single source sample, sequenced in a study of blood T cell repertoires in COVID-19. Measured with immunoSEQ multiplex PCR; TCRdb has only the in-frame clones, and not every one. The sample lists tens of thousands of clones, roughly nine tenths seen once, with about 15% in the top ten. The specimen sequenced was peripheral blood. The source of these receptors is a woman over 75 with active or convalescent COVID-19.

V usage is TRBV5-6 and J usage is TRBJ1-3, with TRBD1 matching 7 bases. Losses at the gene ends were 4 bases for V and 2 bases for J; bases not matched to a gene: 9. Germline V gene lookup returns CDR1 SGHDT and CDR2 YYEEEE. This CDR3 comprises 16 residues. CDR3 coding DNA: TGTGCCAGCAGCCGCTTGGACAGGCTTGCTGGAAACACCATATATTTT. It is translated as CASSRLDRLAGNTIYF.

The chain has TRBV3-1 (or the pseudogene TRBV3-2) and TRBJ1-3, with D unclear. CDR1 and CDR2 (germline): LGHDT, YNNKEL (reference sequence). CDR3 size: 18 residues. V was pared by 1 base and J by 0 bases, with 16 bases between. CDR3 in amino acids: CASSQGRIGSLSGNTIYF. Here the CDR3 DNA reads TGTGCCAGCAGCCAAGGTCGGATCGGTAGCCTCTCTGGAAACACCATATATTTT.

The CDR3 sequence is CAWGQGLRGYTF. The DNA for the CDR3 is TGTGCCTGGGGGCAGGGACTAAGAGGCTACACCTTC. V is TRBV30 and J is TRBJ1-2; tentatively, D is TRBD1 (5 bases). The germline gives CDR1 GTSNPN, CDR2 SVGIG (reference sequence). Trimming stripped 5 bases from V and 8 bases from J, with 15 bases between. The CDR3 has 12 amino acids.

This clone is a singleton in its sample. The V call is TRBV27, the J call TRBJ1-2; 9 bases fit TRBD1. The CDR3 has 14 amino acids. Germline CDR1 MNHEY, CDR2 SMNVEV (reference sequence). J lost 7 bases, V lost 5 bases, and 8 bases had no gene match. The CDR3 reads CASSPRTGESGYTF. The CDR3 coding sequence is TGTGCCAGCAGTCCGAGGACAGGGGAGAGTGGCTACACCTTC.

The chain employs TRBV6-6 and TRBJ1-4; no definite D call. The CDR3 consists of 13 residues. V lost 5 bases and J lost 2, with 6 bases in between. Germline V gives CDR1 MNHNY, CDR2 SVGAGI (reference sequence). CDR3 sequence (DNA): TGTGCCAGCAGTCCCGGGACTAATGAAAAACTGTTTTTT. Translating gives CASSPGTNEKLFF.